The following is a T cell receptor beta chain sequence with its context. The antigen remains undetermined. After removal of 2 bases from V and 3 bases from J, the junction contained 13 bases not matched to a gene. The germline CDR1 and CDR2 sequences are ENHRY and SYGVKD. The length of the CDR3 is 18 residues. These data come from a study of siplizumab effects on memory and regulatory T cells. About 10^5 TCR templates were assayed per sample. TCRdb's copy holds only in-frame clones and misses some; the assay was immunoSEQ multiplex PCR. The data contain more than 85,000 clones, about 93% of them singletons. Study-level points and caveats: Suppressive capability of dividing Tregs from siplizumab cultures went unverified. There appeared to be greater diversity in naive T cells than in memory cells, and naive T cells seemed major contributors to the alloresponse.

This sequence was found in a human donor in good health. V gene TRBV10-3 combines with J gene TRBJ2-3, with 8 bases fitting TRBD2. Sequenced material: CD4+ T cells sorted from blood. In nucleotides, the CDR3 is TGTGCCATCAGTGAGAGGGTAGCGGGGTATGGTGGTACAGATACGCAGTATTTT. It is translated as CAISERVAGYGGTDTQYF.